Listed below are T cell receptor beta chains from one sample, sequenced in a study of PD-1 blockade in classical Hodgkin lymphoma. Repertoires were generated with immunoSEQ multiplex PCR, while TCRdb's copy carries only in-frame clones and drops some. The sample shows 70,000 to 85,000 clones, approximately 94% of them seen only once. The sample here was peripheral blood mononuclear cells (PBMCs), taken at baseline. All receptors come from a human donor with classical Hodgkin lymphoma. Each CDR3 is given with its conserved first and last residue. Each record gives: V gene, clone size, J gene, D gene, CDR3 DNA, CDR3 protein. D genes are given only for firm matches. Some rows mark clone size as missing; the rest say once, few, many or name a class of expanded clone.

V gene: TRBV2
clone size: .
J gene: TRBJ1-1
D gene: TRBD1
CDR3 DNA: TGTGCCAGCAGTGAAGCGGGACAGCACACTGAAGCTTTCTTT
CDR3 protein: CASSEAGQHTEAFF

V gene: TRBV5-1
clone size: .
J gene: TRBJ1-2
D gene: TRBD1
CDR3 DNA: TGCGCCAGCAGCTTTTCAGGGGGCGGAGGCTACACCTTC
CDR3 protein: CASSFSGGGGYTF

V gene: TRBV7-3
clone size: once
J gene: TRBJ2-1
D gene: .
CDR3 DNA: TGTGCCAGCAGCTTAATGGACGCCACGTGGAATGAGCAGTTCTTC
CDR3 protein: CASSLMDATWNEQFF

V gene: TRBV4-2
clone size: .
J gene: TRBJ2-7
D gene: .
CDR3 DNA: TGTGCCAGCAGCCAAGATCTTAACCCCAAACTAGTAAACGAGCAGTACTTC
CDR3 protein: CASSQDLNPKLVNEQYF

V gene: TRBV5-6
clone size: .
J gene: TRBJ2-2
D gene: .
CDR3 DNA: TGTGCCAGCAGCTTGGTCTTGGTCGGTTTCACCGGGGAGCTGTTTTTT
CDR3 protein: CASSLVLVGFTGELFF

V gene: TRBV18
clone size: .
J gene: TRBJ2-2
D gene: .
CDR3 DNA: TGTGCCAGCTCACCACCGAACATTGTCAACACCGGGGAGCTGTTTTTT
CDR3 protein: CASSPPNIVNTGELFF

V gene: TRBV9
clone size: .
J gene: TRBJ2-7
D gene: TRBD2
CDR3 DNA: TGTGCCAGCACCACTGGTGGGCTAGCGGGGGGGCATAAGGAGCAGTACTTC
CDR3 protein: CASTTGGLAGGHKEQYF

V gene: TRBV25-1
clone size: .
J gene: TRBJ1-1
D gene: TRBD1
CDR3 DNA: TGTGCCAGCAGTGTAACAGGGGGGGCGAACACTGAAGCTTTCTTT
CDR3 protein: CASSVTGGANTEAFF

V gene: TRBV2
clone size: .
J gene: TRBJ2-5
D gene: TRBD2
CDR3 DNA: TGTGCCAGCACTGAACTAGCGGAGACCCAGTACTTC
CDR3 protein: CASTELAETQYF

V gene: TRBV25-1
clone size: .
J gene: TRBJ2-3
D gene: .
CDR3 DNA: TGTGCCAGCAGTGAACCGGGGGCGCGCACAGATACGCAGTATTTT
CDR3 protein: CASSEPGARTDTQYF

V gene: TRBV5-1
clone size: .
J gene: TRBJ2-3
D gene: .
CDR3 DNA: TGCGCCAGCAGCTTGGTGGCGGTCTCTAGCACAGATACGCAGTATTTT
CDR3 protein: CASSLVAVSSTDTQYF

V gene: TRBV10-3
clone size: once
J gene: TRBJ2-3
D gene: TRBD2
CDR3 DNA: TGTGCCATCCGAGCGGGAATCACAGATACGCAGTATTTT
CDR3 protein: CAIRAGITDTQYF

V gene: TRBV28
clone size: .
J gene: TRBJ2-1
D gene: TRBD1
CDR3 DNA: TGTGCCAGCAGTTATCGGGACAGGGGGCGCGGGGAGCAGTTCTTC
CDR3 protein: CASSYRDRGRGEQFF

V gene: TRBV5-5
clone size: once
J gene: TRBJ1-1
D gene: TRBD1
CDR3 DNA: TGTGCCAGCAGCCCGGGACAGGGTGAAACTGAAGCTTTCTTT
CDR3 protein: CASSPGQGETEAFF

V gene: TRBV30
clone size: .
J gene: TRBJ2-2
D gene: .
CDR3 DNA: TGTGCCTTGACAGTGTCGGCCGGGGAGCTGTTTTTT
CDR3 protein: CALTVSAGELFF

V gene: TRBV19
clone size: .
J gene: TRBJ1-1
D gene: .
CDR3 DNA: TGTGCCAGTAGTATATCAAGGACCCAGAACACTGAAGCTTTCTTT
CDR3 protein: CASSISRTQNTEAFF

V gene: TRBV19
clone size: .
J gene: TRBJ1-5
D gene: .
CDR3 DNA: TGTGCCAGTACAGTGTTAAGGGGAAATGGGTATAGCAATCAGCCCCAGCATTTT
CDR3 protein: CASTVLRGNGYSNQPQHF

V gene: TRBV9
clone size: .
J gene: TRBJ1-1
D gene: TRBD1
CDR3 DNA: TGTGCCAGCAGCCGCGGTACAGGGGAAGGGAGAAACACTGAAGCTTTCTTT
CDR3 protein: CASSRGTGEGRNTEAFF

V gene: TRBV5-1
clone size: .
J gene: TRBJ2-7
D gene: .
CDR3 DNA: TGCGCCAGCAGGGATGACCCTGCAGGTTTCTACGAGCAGTACTTC
CDR3 protein: CASRDDPAGFYEQYF

V gene: TRBV28
clone size: .
J gene: TRBJ1-5
D gene: .
CDR3 DNA: TGTGCCAGCAGGGGGGGACACGACAATCAGCCCCAGCATTTT
CDR3 protein: CASRGGHDNQPQHF

V gene: TRBV4-1
clone size: .
J gene: TRBJ2-7
D gene: .
CDR3 DNA: TGCGCCAGCAGCCATGGCGGAGGTCTGACCTACGAGCAGTACTTC
CDR3 protein: CASSHGGGLTYEQYF

V gene: TRBV9
clone size: medium-sized
J gene: TRBJ2-3
D gene: TRBD2
CDR3 DNA: TGTGCCAGCAGCGTAGGGCTAGCGGGGGACGATACGCAGTATTTT
CDR3 protein: CASSVGLAGDDTQYF

V gene: TRBV5-4
clone size: once
J gene: TRBJ2-4
D gene: .
CDR3 DNA: TGTGCCAGCAGCTCGGAGGGGGCCCGGGGTGACATTCAGTACTTC
CDR3 protein: CASSSEGARGDIQYF

V gene: TRBV9
clone size: .
J gene: TRBJ2-7
D gene: TRBD1
CDR3 DNA: TGTGCCAGCAGCGTTACGGGACAGGTCTCCTACGAGCAGTACTTC
CDR3 protein: CASSVTGQVSYEQYF

V gene: TRBV7-9
clone size: .
J gene: TRBJ2-7
D gene: .
CDR3 DNA: TGTGCCAGCAGCTTAGGCCCTCCCCACGAGCAGTACTTC
CDR3 protein: CASSLGPPHEQYF

V gene: TRBV5-6
clone size: .
J gene: TRBJ2-5
D gene: TRBD1
CDR3 DNA: TGTGCCAGCAGCTTGGACCGGGACAGGTTCCAGGAGACCCAGTACTTC
CDR3 protein: CASSLDRDRFQETQYF

V gene: TRBV6-5
clone size: .
J gene: TRBJ2-5
D gene: .
CDR3 DNA: TGTGCCAGCAGTCAGACAAGGGGTCCTCAAGAGACCCAGTACTTC
CDR3 protein: CASSQTRGPQETQYF

V gene: TRBV15
clone size: .
J gene: TRBJ2-3
D gene: TRBD2
CDR3 DNA: TGTGCCACCAGCGCATATCCCGGGACTAGCGGGAGATTGGGGACCACAGATACGCAGTATTTT
CDR3 protein: CATSAYPGTSGRLGTTDTQYF

V gene: TRBV19
clone size: .
J gene: TRBJ2-7
D gene: TRBD2
CDR3 DNA: TGTGCCAGTAGTAGAAGACTAGCGGGTGGGGAGGAGCAGTACTTC
CDR3 protein: CASSRRLAGGEEQYF

V gene: TRBV7-9
clone size: .
J gene: TRBJ2-1
D gene: TRBD2
CDR3 DNA: TGTGCCAGCAGACCGACTAGCGGGAGTTACTCCTACAATGAGCAGTTCTTC
CDR3 protein: CASRPTSGSYSYNEQFF

V gene: TRBV5-4
clone size: .
J gene: TRBJ2-1
D gene: TRBD2
CDR3 DNA: TGTGCCAGCAGCCCCGGGGGGGTCAGCTCCTACAATGAGCAGTTCTTC
CDR3 protein: CASSPGGVSSYNEQFF

V gene: TRBV28
clone size: .
J gene: TRBJ1-4
D gene: .
CDR3 DNA: TGTGCCAGCAGGGGAATTGCAACTAATGAAAAACTGTTTTTT
CDR3 protein: CASRGIATNEKLFF

V gene: TRBV5-1
clone size: .
J gene: TRBJ2-1
D gene: .
CDR3 DNA: TGCGCCAGCAGCTGGCAGGGAGACACTGGATACAATGAGCAGTTCTTC
CDR3 protein: CASSWQGDTGYNEQFF

V gene: TRBV18
clone size: .
J gene: TRBJ2-7
D gene: TRBD2
CDR3 DNA: TGTGCCAGCTCACCAAGGGGAACTAGCGGGGGTTTTAACTACGAGCAGTACTTC
CDR3 protein: CASSPRGTSGGFNYEQYF

V gene: TRBV7-9
clone size: .
J gene: TRBJ1-2
D gene: .
CDR3 DNA: TGTGCCAGCTTGCGGAGGGGGTATGGCTACACCTTC
CDR3 protein: CASLRRGYGYTF

V gene: TRBV27
clone size: .
J gene: TRBJ2-3
D gene: TRBD1
CDR3 DNA: TGTGCCAGCAGTTTACGTCGCGCGACAGGGGGCACAGATACGCAGTATTTT
CDR3 protein: CASSLRRATGGTDTQYF

V gene: TRBV7-9
clone size: .
J gene: TRBJ2-3
D gene: TRBD2
CDR3 DNA: TGTGCCAGCAGTACACTAGCGACTACTAGCACAGATACGCAGTATTTT
CDR3 protein: CASSTLATTSTDTQYF

V gene: TRBV4-2
clone size: .
J gene: TRBJ2-3
D gene: TRBD2
CDR3 DNA: TGTGCCAGCAGCCAAGATCCCCCGCTAGCGGGGGGGTACACAGATACGCAGTATTTT
CDR3 protein: CASSQDPPLAGGYTDTQYF

V gene: TRBV27
clone size: .
J gene: TRBJ1-6
D gene: .
CDR3 DNA: TGTGCCAGCAGCTCATCCTCTTCCATGATAGGGTCACCCCTCCACTTT
CDR3 protein: CASSSSSSMIGSPLHF

V gene: TRBV27
clone size: .
J gene: TRBJ1-2
D gene: .
CDR3 DNA: TGTGCCAGCAGTTTCGGGGTTGGGTATGGCTACACCTTC
CDR3 protein: CASSFGVGYGYTF

V gene: TRBV2
clone size: .
J gene: TRBJ2-7
D gene: TRBD2
CDR3 DNA: TGTGCCAGCAGTCGGACTAGCGGAACCTACGAGCAGTACTTC
CDR3 protein: CASSRTSGTYEQYF

V gene: TRBV5-1
clone size: .
J gene: TRBJ2-7
D gene: TRBD1
CDR3 DNA: TGCGCCAGCAGCTTGGGGACTACAGGGGGCGAGCAGTACTTC
CDR3 protein: CASSLGTTGGEQYF

V gene: TRBV7-9
clone size: .
J gene: TRBJ1-4
D gene: .
CDR3 DNA: TGTGCCAGCAGCCCCAGGTCGGGTGAAAAACTGTTTTTT
CDR3 protein: CASSPRSGEKLFF

V gene: TRBV6-6
clone size: once
J gene: TRBJ2-7
D gene: TRBD1
CDR3 DNA: TGTGCCAGCAGTCCCCAGACAGGGGGCTACGAGCAGTACTTC
CDR3 protein: CASSPQTGGYEQYF

V gene: TRBV9
clone size: once
J gene: TRBJ2-5
D gene: .
CDR3 DNA: TGTGCCAGCAGCGAAGCATGGGTCGGCCAAGAGACCCAGTACTTC
CDR3 protein: CASSEAWVGQETQYF

V gene: TRBV19
clone size: .
J gene: TRBJ2-7
D gene: .
CDR3 DNA: TGTGCCAGTAGTCCCCTTTGGGGGCAAGCCGAGGAGCAGTACTTC
CDR3 protein: CASSPLWGQAEEQYF

V gene: TRBV19
clone size: .
J gene: TRBJ1-1
D gene: .
CDR3 DNA: TGTGCCAGTAGTGACATCTTGTTGGGGGGTGACACTGAAGCTTTCTTT
CDR3 protein: CASSDILLGGDTEAFF

V gene: TRBV19
clone size: .
J gene: TRBJ2-3
D gene: .
CDR3 DNA: TGTGCCAGTAGTGTACAGGGAGGCACAGATACGCAGTATTTT
CDR3 protein: CASSVQGGTDTQYF

V gene: TRBV6-5
clone size: .
J gene: TRBJ1-6
D gene: .
CDR3 DNA: TGTGCCAGCAGTGAGGGGGATAATTCACCCCTCCACTTT
CDR3 protein: CASSEGDNSPLHF

V gene: TRBV27
clone size: .
J gene: TRBJ1-1
D gene: .
CDR3 DNA: TGTGCCAGCAGTTTAGCCGGCCGGAACACTGAAGCTTTCTTT
CDR3 protein: CASSLAGRNTEAFF

V gene: TRBV7-9
clone size: .
J gene: TRBJ2-5
D gene: .
CDR3 DNA: TGTGCCAGCAGCCACACCCGGGCGGACAAGGGACAAGAGACCCAGTACTTC
CDR3 protein: CASSHTRADKGQETQYF

V gene: TRBV14
clone size: .
J gene: TRBJ1-1
D gene: .
CDR3 DNA: TGTGCCAGCAGCCGAGATCCCAGGGCTTTCTTT
CDR3 protein: CASSRDPRAFF

V gene: TRBV6-1
clone size: .
J gene: TRBJ2-5
D gene: .
CDR3 DNA: TGTGCCAGCAGTGAAGCTACGACCCAGTACTTC
CDR3 protein: CASSEATTQYF

V gene: TRBV6-5
clone size: .
J gene: TRBJ2-7
D gene: TRBD1
CDR3 DNA: TGTGCCAGCAGTTACGGGGAACAGGGGGCCTACGAGCAGTACTTC
CDR3 protein: CASSYGEQGAYEQYF

V gene: TRBV13
clone size: .
J gene: TRBJ2-7
D gene: TRBD1
CDR3 DNA: TGTGCCAGCAGCTTAGGCCTTAGGGGACAGGCGGCCCACGAGCAGTACTTC
CDR3 protein: CASSLGLRGQAAHEQYF